The following is a T cell receptor beta chain sequence with its context. Its antigen remains unknown. This entry is derived from a study of cytomegalovirus exposure and HLA in healthy donors. Study background: The roughly 110 validation repertoires matched the approximately 700 first-cohort repertoires in platform, a later analysis reported.

The CDR3 consists of 16 residues. The J segment lost 5 bases and the V segment lost 0 bases, leaving 9 bases of the junction unmatched. Germline CDR1 SGHAT, CDR2 FQNNGV. Generated by immunoSEQ multiplex PCR, the TCRdb table keeps only in-frame clones and is missing some. Here the sample spans under 50,000 clones, around 94% being singletons. Overall study results and limits: In vitro data verified a few CMV-associated chains as specific for CMV antigens.

The chain recombines TRBV11-2 with TRBJ2-5, with 7 nucleotides matching TRBD2. The material sequenced was PBMCs. This TCR was sampled from a young woman in good health and CMV-seropositive. The CDR3: CASSLEGAGVGETQYF. CDR3 nucleotide sequence: TGTGCCAGCAGCTTAGAAGGGGCGGGAGTAGGGGAGACCCAGTACTTC. The full variable domain, in which reference TRBV11-2 and TRBJ2-5 provide the parts outside the CDR3, is EAGVAQSPRYKIIEKRQSVAFWCNPISGHATLYWYQQILGQGPKLLIQFQNNGVVDDSQLPKDRFSAERLKGVDSTLKIQPAKLEDSAVYLCASSLEGAGVGETQYFGPGTRLLVL.